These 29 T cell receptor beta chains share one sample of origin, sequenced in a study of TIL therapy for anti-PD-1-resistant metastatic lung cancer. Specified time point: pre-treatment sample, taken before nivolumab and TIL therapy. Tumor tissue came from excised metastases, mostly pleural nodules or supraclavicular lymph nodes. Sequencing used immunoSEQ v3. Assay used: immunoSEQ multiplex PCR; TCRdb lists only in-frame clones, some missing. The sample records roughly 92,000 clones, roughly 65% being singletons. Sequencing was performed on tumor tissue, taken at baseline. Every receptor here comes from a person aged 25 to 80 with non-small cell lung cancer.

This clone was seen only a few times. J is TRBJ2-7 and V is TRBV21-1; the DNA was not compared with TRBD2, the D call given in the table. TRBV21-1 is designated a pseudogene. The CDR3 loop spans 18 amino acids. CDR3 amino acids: CASSSRLPTSGAPYEQYF. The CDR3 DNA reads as TGTGCCAGCAGCTCACGCCTCCCGACTAGCGGGGCCCCCTACGAGCAGTACTTC.

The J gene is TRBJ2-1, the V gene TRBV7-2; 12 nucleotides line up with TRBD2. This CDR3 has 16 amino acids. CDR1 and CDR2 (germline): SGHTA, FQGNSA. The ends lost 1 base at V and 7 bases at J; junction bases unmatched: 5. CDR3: CASSLVMGLAGNEQFF. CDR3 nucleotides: TGTGCCAGCAGCTTAGTTATGGGACTAGCGGGTAATGAGCAGTTCTTC.

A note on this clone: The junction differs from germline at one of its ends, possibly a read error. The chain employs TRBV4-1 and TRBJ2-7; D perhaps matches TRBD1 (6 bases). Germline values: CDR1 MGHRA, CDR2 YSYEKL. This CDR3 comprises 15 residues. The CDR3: CASNQIGTSTYEQYF. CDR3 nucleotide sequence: TGCGCCAGCAACCAAATCGGGACAAGTACCTACGAGCAGTACTTC.

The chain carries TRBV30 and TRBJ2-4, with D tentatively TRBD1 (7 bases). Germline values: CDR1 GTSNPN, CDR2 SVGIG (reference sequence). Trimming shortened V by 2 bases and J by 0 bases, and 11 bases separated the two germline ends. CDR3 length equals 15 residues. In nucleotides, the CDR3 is TGTGCCTGGAGTTCAGGGGGACTAGCCAAAAACATTCAGTACTTC. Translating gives CAWSSGGLAKNIQYF.

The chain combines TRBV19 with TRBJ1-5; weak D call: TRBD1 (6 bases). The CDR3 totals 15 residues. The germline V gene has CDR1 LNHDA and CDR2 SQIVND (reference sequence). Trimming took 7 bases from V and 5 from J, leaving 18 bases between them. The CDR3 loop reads CASTSAHRAHQPQHF. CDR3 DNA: TGTGCCAGTACCTCAGCCCACAGGGCTCATCAGCCCCAGCATTTT.

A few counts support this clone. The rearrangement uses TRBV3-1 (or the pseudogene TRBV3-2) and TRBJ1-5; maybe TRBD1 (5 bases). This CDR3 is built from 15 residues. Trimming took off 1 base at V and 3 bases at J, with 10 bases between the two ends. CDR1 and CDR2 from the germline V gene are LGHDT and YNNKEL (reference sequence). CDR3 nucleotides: TGTGCCAGCAGCCAAGGACTAGGGGACAATCAGCCCCAGCATTTT. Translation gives CASSQGLGDNQPQHF.

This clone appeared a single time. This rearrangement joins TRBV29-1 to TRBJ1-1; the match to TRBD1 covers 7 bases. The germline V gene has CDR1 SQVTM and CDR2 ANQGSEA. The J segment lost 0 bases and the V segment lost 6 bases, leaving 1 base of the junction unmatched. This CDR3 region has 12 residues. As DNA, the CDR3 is TGCAGCGTGGGACAGATGAACACTGAAGCTTTCTTT. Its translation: CSVGQMNTEAFF. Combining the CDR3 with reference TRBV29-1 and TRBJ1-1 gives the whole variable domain SAVISQKPSRDICQRGTSLTIQCQVDSQVTMMFWYRQQPGQSLTLIATANQGSEATYESGFVIDKFPISRPNLTFSTLTVSNMSPEDSSIYLCSVGQMNTEAFFGQGTRLTVV.

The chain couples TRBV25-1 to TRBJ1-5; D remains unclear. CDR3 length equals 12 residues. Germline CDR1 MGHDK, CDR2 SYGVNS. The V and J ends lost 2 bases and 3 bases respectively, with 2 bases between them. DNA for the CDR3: TGTGCCAGCAGTGAACCCAATCAGCCCCAGCATTTT. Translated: CASSEPNQPQHF.

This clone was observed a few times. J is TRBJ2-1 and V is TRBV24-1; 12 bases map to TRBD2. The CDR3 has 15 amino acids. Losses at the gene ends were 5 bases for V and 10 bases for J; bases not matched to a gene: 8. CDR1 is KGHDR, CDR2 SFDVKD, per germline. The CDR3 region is CATSVASGRAEEQFF. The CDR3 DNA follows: TGTGCCACCAGTGTGGCTAGCGGGAGGGCGGAGGAGCAGTTCTTC.

As DNA, the CDR3 is TGCGCCAGCAGCCAAGAAGGGGGGGGGTTAAATGAGCAGTTCTTC. It is translated as CASSQEGGGLNEQFF. V and J are TRBV4-1 and TRBJ2-1, with a tentative D call TRBD2 (7 bases). V dropped 0 bases and J dropped 7 bases, with 13 bases sitting between them. Germline lookup yields CDR1 MGHRA and CDR2 YSYEKL. There are 15 residues in the CDR3.

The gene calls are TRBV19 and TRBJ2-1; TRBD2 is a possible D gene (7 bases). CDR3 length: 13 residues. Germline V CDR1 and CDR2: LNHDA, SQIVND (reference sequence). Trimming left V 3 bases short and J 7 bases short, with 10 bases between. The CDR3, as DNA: TGTGCCAGTAGTATCGGGGGGCAGAATGAGCAGTTCTTC. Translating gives CASSIGGQNEQFF.

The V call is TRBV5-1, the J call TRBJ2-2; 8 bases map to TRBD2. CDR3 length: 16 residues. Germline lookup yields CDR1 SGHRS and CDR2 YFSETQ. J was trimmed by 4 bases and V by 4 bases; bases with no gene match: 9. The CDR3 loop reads CASSRSGLVGTGELFF. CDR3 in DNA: TGCGCCAGCAGCCGATCGGGACTAGTGGGCACCGGGGAGCTGTTTTTT.

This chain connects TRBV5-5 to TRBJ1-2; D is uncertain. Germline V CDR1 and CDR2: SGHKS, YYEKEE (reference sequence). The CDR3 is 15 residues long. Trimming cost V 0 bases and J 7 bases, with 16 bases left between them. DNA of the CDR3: TGTGCCAGCAGCTTGGCTCAGGCTGGGCTTAGTGGCTACACCTTC. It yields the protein CASSLAQAGLSGYTF.

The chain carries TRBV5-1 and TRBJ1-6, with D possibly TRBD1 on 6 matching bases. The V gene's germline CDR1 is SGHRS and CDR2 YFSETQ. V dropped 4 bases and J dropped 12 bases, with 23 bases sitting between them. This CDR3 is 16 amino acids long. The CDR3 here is CASSPRTVPNRGPLHF. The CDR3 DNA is TGCGCCAGCAGCCCCCGGACAGTTCCCAATCGGGGACCCCTCCACTTT.

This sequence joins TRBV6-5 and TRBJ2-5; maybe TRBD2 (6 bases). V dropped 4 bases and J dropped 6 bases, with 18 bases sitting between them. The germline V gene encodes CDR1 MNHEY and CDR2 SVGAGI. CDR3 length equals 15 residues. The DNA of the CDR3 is TGTGCCAGCAGTTCACTAGCTAACGCTGATAAGACCCAGTACTTC. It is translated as CASSSLANADKTQYF.

CDR3 DNA sequence: TGTGCCAGCAGCAATCCACAGGGGCCGAAAAACATTCAGTACTTC. It specifies CASSNPQGPKNIQYF. This chain connects TRBV11-1 to TRBJ2-4; TRBD1 agrees at 7 bases. The germline V gene has CDR1 SGHAT and CDR2 FQDESV (reference sequence). Trimming removed 5 bases from V and 4 bases from J; junction bases left unmatched: 8. This CDR3 contains 15 residues.

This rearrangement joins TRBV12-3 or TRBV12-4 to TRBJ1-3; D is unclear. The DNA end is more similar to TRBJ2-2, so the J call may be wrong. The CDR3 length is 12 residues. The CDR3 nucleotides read TGTGCCAGCGTCCCAAGCACCGGGGAGCTGTTTTTT. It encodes CASVPSTGELFF.

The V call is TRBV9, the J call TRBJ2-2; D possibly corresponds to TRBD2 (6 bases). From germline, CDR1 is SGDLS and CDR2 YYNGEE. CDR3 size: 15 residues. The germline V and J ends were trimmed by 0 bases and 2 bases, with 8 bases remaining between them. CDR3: CASSVGAGNTGELFF. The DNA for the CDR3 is TGTGCCAGCAGCGTAGGGGCGGGAAACACCGGGGAGCTGTTTTTT.

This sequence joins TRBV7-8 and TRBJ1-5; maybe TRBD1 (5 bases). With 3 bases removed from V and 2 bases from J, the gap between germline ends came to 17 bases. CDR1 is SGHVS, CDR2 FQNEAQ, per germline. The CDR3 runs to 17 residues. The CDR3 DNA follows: TGTGCCAGCAGCTTGGGGCAGGGATCCCCACGCAATCAGCCCCAGCATTTT. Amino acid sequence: CASSLGQGSPRNQPQHF.

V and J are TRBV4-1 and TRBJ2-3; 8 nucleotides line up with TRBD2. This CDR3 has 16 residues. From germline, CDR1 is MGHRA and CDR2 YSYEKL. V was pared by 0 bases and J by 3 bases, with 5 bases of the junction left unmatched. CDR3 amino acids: CASSQEVASGTDTQYF. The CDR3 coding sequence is TGCGCCAGCAGCCAAGAGGTAGCTAGCGGGACAGATACGCAGTATTTT.

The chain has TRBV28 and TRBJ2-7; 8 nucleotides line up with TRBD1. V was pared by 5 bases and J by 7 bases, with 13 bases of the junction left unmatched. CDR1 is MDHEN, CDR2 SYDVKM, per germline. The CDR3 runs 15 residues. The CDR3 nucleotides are TGTGCCAGCAGTACTCTCCGGGACAGGCCGGGTGAGCAGTACTTC. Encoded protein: CASSTLRDRPGEQYF.

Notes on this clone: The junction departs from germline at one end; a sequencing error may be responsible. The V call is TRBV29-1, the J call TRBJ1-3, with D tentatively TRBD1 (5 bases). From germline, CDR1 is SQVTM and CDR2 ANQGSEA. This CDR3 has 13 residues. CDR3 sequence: CSVEDSSGNTIYF. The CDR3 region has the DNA TGCAGCGTCGAAGACAGCTCTGGAAACACCATATATTTT.

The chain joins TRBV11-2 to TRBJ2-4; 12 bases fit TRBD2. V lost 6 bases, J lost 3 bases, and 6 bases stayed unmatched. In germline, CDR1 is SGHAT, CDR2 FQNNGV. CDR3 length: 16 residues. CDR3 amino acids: CASRSTSGSVKNIQYF. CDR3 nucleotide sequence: TGTGCCAGCAGATCGACTAGCGGGAGTGTCAAAAACATTCAGTACTTC.

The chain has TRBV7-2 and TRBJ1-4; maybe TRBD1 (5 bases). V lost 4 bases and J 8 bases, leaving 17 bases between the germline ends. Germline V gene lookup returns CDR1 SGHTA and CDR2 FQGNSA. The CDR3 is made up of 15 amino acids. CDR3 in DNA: TGTGCCAGCAGCTCACCCTCAGGGTTGCGAGAAAAACTGTTTTTT. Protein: CASSSPSGLREKLFF.

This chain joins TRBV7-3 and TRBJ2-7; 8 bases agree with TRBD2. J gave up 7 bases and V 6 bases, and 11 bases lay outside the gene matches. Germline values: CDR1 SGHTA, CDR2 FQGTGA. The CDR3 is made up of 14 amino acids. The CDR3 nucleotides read TGTGCCAGCAGGTTGCGTCTAGCGGGTGGGGAGCAGTACTTC. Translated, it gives CASRLRLAGGEQYF.

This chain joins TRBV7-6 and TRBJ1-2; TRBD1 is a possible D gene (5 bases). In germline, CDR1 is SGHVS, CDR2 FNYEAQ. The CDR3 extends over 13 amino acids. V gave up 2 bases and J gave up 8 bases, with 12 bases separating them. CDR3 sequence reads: CASSLQGARGYTF. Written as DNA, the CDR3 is TGTGCCAGCAGCTTACAAGGGGCGCGGGGCTACACCTTC. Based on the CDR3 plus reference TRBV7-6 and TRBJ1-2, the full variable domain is GAGVSQSPRYKVTKRGQDVALRCDPISGHVSLYWYRQALGQGPEFLTYFNYEAQQDKSGLPNDRFSAERPEGSISTLTIQRTEQRDSAMYRCASSLQGARGYTFGSGTRLTVV.

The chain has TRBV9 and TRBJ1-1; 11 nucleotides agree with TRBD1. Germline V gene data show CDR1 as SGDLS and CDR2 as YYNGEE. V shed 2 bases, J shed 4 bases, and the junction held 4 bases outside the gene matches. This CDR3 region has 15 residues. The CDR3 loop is CASSVTGTGGTEAFF. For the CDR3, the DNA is TGTGCCAGCAGCGTTACCGGGACAGGGGGCACTGAAGCTTTCTTT.

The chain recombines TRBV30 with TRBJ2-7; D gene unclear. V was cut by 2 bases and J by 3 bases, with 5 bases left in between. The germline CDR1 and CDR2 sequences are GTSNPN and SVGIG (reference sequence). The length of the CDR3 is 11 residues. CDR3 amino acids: CAWSYGYEQYF. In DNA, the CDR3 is TGTGCCTGGAGTTATGGCTACGAGCAGTACTTC.

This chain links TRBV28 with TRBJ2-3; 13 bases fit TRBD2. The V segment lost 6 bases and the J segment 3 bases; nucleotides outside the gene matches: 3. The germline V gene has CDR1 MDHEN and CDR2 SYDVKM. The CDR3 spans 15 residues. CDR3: CASSRLAGGTDTQYF. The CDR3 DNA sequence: TGTGCCAGCAGCCGACTAGCGGGAGGTACAGATACGCAGTATTTT.